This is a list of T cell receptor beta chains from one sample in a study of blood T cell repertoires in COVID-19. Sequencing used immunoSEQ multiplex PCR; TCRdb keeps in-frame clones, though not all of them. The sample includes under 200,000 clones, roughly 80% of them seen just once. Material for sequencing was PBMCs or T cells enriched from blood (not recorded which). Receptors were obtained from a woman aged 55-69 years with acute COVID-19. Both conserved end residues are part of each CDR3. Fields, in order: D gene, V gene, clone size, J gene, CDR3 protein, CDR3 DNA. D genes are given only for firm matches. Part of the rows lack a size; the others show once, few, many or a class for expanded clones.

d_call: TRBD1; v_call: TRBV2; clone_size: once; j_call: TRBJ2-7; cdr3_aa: CASSGDRENEQYF; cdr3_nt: TGTGCCAGCAGTGGGGACAGGGAAAACGAGCAGTACTTC
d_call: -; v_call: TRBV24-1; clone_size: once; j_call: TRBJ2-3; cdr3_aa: CATSETAYTDTQYF; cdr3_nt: TGTGCCACCAGTGAAACAGCCTACACAGATACGCAGTATTTT
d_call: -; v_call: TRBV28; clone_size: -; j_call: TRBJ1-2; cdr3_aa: CASSLSIYTSYGYTF; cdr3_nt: TGTGCCAGCAGTCTCTCAATCTATACTAGCTATGGCTACACCTTC
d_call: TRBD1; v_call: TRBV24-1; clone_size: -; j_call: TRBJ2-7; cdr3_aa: CATSDAGTGSGEQYF; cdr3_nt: TGTGCCACCAGTGATGCCGGGACAGGGAGCGGCGAGCAGTACTTC
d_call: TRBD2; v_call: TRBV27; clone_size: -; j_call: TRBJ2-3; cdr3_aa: CASSFRTSGADTQYF; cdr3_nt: TGTGCCAGCAGTTTCCGGACTAGCGGGGCAGATACGCAGTATTTT
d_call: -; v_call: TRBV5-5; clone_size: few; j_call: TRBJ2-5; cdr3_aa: CASSSYQETQYF; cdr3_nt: TGTGCCAGCAGCTCATACCAAGAGACCCAGTACTTC
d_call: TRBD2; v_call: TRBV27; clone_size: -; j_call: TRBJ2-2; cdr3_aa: CASTKAGSPGELFF; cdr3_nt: TGTGCCAGCACTAAAGCGGGGAGCCCCGGGGAGCTGTTTTTT
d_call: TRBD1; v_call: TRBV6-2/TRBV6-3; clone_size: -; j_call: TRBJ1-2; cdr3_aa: CASTPRGERGYTF; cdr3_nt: TGTGCCAGCACCCCCAGGGGGGAACGAGGCTACACCTTC
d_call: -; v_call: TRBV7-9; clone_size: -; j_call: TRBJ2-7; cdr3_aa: CASSSTQTEAYEQYF; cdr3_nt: TGTGCCAGCAGCTCTACTCAGACAGAAGCCTACGAGCAGTACTTC
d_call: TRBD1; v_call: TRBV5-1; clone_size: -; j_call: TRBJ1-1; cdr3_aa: CASSSNPGQAEAFF; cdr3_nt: TGCGCCAGCAGCTCAAACCCGGGACAGGCCGAAGCTTTCTTT
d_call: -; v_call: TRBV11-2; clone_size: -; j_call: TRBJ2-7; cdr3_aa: CASSLVMSSYEQYF; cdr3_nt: TGTGCCAGCAGCTTAGTCATGAGCTCCTACGAGCAGTACTTC
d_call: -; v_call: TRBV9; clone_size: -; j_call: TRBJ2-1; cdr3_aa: CASSVEVRDNEQFF; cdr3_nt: TGTGCCAGCAGCGTAGAAGTTAGAGACAATGAGCAGTTCTTC
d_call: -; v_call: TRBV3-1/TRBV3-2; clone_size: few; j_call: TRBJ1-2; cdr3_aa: CASSSQGREGYTF; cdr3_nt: TGTGCCAGCAGCTCCCAGGGGAGGGAAGGCTACACCTTC
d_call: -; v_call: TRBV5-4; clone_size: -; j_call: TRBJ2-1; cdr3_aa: CASSLGDLSYNEQFF; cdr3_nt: TGTGCCAGCAGCTTGGGCGACTTATCCTACAATGAGCAGTTCTTC
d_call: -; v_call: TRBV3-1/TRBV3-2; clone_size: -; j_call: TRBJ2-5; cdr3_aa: CASSQGEGGWETQYF; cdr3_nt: TGTGCCAGCAGCCAAGGCGAGGGGGGGTGGGAGACCCAGTACTTC
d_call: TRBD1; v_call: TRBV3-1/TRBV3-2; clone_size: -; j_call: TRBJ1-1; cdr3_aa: CASSPRTGMNTEAFF; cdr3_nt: TGTGCCAGCAGCCCGCGGACAGGGATGAACACTGAAGCTTTCTTT
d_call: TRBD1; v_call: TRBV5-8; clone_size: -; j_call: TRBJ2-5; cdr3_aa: CASSSRTGGVETQYF; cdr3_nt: TGTGCCAGCAGCTCCAGAACAGGGGGCGTGGAGACCCAGTACTTC
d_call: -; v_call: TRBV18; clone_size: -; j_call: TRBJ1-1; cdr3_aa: CASSPGTPNTEAFF; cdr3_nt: TGTGCCAGCTCACCTGGGACACCGAACACTGAAGCTTTCTTT
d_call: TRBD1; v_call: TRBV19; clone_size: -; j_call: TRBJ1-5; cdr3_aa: CASTVLGQGGNQPQHF; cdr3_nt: TGTGCCAGTACTGTTCTGGGACAGGGAGGAAATCAGCCCCAGCATTTT
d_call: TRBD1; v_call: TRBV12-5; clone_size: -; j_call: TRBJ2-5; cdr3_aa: CASGPPGGQETQYF; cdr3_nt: TGTGCTAGTGGTCCTCCAGGGGGCCAAGAGACCCAGTACTTC
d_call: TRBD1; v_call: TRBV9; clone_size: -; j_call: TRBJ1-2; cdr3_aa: CASSVGQGTYGYTF; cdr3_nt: TGTGCCAGCAGCGTAGGACAGGGGACCTATGGCTACACCTTC
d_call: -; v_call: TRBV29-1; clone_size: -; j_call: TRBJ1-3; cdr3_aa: CSVGERARGNTIYF; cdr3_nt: TGCAGCGTTGGTGAGAGGGCGAGGGGAAACACCATATATTTT
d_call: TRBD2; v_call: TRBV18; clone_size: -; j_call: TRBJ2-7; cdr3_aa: CASSLREGSEQYF; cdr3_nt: TGTGCCAGCTCACTGCGGGAGGGGAGTGAGCAGTACTTC
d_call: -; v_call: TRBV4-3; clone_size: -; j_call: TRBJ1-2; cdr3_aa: CASSQDWRPNYGYTF; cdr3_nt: TGCGCCAGCAGCCAAGATTGGCGGCCCAACTATGGCTACACCTTC
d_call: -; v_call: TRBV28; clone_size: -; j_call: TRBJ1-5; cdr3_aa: CAISKGRAGQPQHF; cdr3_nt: TGTGCCATTTCTAAAGGGAGGGCCGGTCAGCCCCAGCATTTT